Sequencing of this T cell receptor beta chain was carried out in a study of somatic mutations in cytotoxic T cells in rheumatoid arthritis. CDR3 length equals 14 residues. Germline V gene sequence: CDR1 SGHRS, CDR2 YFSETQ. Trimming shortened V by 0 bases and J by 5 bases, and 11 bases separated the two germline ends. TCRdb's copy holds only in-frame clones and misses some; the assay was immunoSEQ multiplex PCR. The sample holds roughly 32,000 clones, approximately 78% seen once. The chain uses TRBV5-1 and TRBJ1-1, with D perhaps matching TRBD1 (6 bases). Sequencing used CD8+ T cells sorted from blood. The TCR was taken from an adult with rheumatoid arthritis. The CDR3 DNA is TGCGCCAGCAGCTTGGGGCAGGGGAGGACTGAAGCTTTCTTT. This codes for CASSLGQGRTEAFF.